This is a list of T cell receptor beta chains from one sample in a study of T cell responses to AZD1222 COVID-19 vaccine. Some clones are missing from TCRdb's copy, which holds only in-frame ones; the method was immunoSEQ multiplex PCR. The sample gives fewer than 120,000 clones, under 95% of which show up once; about 7.8% is in the top ten. Material: peripheral blood, obtained on day 0 of AZD1222 vaccination. The receptors were gathered from an adult in good health. The CDR3 runs from the conserved cysteine through the conserved F or W. A D gene is named only where the DNA matches it firmly. Some rows have no size entry. The others give once, few or many, or a class for an expanded clone.

d_call,v_call,clone_size,j_call,cdr3_nt,cdr3_aa
-,TRBV2,many,TRBJ1-5,TGTGCCAGCAGTTACAGTGAGCCCCAGCATTTT,CASSYSEPQHF
-,TRBV30,-,TRBJ2-1,TGTGCCTGGAGTTCAGGGGTTGGGCACAATGAGCAGTTCTTC,CAWSSGVGHNEQFF
TRBD1,TRBV5-6,-,TRBJ1-1,TGTGCCAGCACCCGGACAGGGAGGAACACTGAAGCTTTCTTT,CASTRTGRNTEAFF
-,TRBV29-1,once,TRBJ1-1,TGCAGCGTTGAAGAGGCAGCGGTAGGCACTGAAGCTTTCTTT,CSVEEAAVGTEAFF
-,TRBV5-1,once,TRBJ1-1,TGCGCCAGCAGCTTGGCCTACAGGTTGAACACTGAAGCTTTCTTT,CASSLAYRLNTEAFF
TRBD2,TRBV15,-,TRBJ2-5,TGTGCCACCAGCGGGGGACTAGCGGGGAGCAGTGGAGAGACCCAGTACTTC,CATSGGLAGSSGETQYF
-,TRBV7-9,-,TRBJ2-7,TGTGCCAGCAGCTTAGTGGGGAACTACGAGCAGTACTTC,CASSLVGNYEQYF
-,TRBV28,-,TRBJ1-2,TGTGCCAGCAGGGGGACATTGAACTATGGCTACACCTTC,CASRGTLNYGYTF
-,TRBV2,few,TRBJ1-5,TGTGCCAGCAGCCCCGACGGGCTCAGTAGCAATCAGCCCCAGCATTTT,CASSPDGLSSNQPQHF
-,TRBV6-5,-,TRBJ1-2,TGTGCCAGCAGTTACTCGTTAAGGTCTGATGGCTACACCTTC,CASSYSLRSDGYTF
TRBD1,TRBV3-1/TRBV3-2,-,TRBJ2-2,TGTGCCAGCAGCCAGCGACAGGGACGGGGCACCGGGGAGCTGTTTTTT,CASSQRQGRGTGELFF
TRBD1,TRBV24-1,-,TRBJ2-5,TGTGCCACTGGAATCCAGGGACAGGGGAAAGAGACCCAGTACTTC,CATGIQGQGKETQYF
-,TRBV10-2,-,TRBJ1-5,TGCGCCAGCAGTGAGGGTTGGCTTGGCAATCAGCCCCAGCATTTT,CASSEGWLGNQPQHF